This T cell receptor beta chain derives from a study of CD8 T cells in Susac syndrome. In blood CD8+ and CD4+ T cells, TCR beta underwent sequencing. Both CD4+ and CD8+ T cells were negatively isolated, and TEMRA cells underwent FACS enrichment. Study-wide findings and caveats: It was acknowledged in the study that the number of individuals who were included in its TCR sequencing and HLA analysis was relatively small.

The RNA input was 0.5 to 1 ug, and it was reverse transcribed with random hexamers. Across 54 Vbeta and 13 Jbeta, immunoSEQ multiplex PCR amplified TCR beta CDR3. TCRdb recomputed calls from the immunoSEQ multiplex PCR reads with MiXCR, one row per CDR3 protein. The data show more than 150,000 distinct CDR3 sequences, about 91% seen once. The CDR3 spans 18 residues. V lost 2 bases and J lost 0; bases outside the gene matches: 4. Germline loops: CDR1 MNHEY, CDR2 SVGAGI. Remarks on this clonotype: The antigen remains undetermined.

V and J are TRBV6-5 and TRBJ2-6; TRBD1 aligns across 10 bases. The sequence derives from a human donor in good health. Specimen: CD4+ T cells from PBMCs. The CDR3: CASSYRDRGHSGANVLTF. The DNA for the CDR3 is TGTGCCAGCAGTTACCGGGACAGGGGCCACTCTGGGGCCAACGTCCTGACTTTC.